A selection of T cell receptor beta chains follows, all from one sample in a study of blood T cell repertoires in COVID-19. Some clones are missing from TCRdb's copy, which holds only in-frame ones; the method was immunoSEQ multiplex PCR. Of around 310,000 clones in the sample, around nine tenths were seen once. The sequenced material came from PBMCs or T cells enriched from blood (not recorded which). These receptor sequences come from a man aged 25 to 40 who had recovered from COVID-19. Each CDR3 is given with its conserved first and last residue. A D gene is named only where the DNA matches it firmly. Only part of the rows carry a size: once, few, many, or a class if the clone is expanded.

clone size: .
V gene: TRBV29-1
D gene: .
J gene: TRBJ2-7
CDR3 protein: CSVGTGSYEQYF
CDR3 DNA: TGCAGCGTTGGGACGGGATCCTACGAGCAGTACTTC

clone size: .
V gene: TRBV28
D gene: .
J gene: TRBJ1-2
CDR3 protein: CASSWGGSRYGYTF
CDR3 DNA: TGTGCCAGCAGTTGGGGAGGGAGTCGGTACGGCTACACCTTC

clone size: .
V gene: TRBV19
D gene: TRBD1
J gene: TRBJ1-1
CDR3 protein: CASSRQGPGNTEAFF
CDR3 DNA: TGTGCCAGTAGCAGACAGGGCCCTGGGAACACTGAAGCTTTCTTT

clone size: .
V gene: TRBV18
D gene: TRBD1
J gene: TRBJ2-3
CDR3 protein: CASSPATGGETDTQYF
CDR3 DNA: TGTGCCAGCTCACCCGCGACAGGGGGCGAGACAGATACGCAGTATTTT

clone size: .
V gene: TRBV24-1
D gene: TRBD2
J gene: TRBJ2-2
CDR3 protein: CATSDLSGDTGELFF
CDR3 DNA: TGTGCCACCAGTGATTTGAGCGGGGACACCGGGGAGCTGTTTTTT

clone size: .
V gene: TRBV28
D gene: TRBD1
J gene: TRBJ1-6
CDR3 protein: CASSPDRGGSPLHF
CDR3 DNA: TGTGCCAGCAGTCCCGACAGGGGCGGGTCACCCCTCCACTTT

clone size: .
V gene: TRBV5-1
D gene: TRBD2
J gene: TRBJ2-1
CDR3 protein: CASSPLAGGYNEQFF
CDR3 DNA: TGCGCCAGCAGCCCGCTAGCGGGGGGTTACAATGAGCAGTTCTTC

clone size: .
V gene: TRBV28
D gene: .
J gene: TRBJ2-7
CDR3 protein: CASSLGGPPYEQYF
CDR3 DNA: TGTGCCAGCAGTTTAGGGGGCCCTCCCTACGAGCAGTACTTC

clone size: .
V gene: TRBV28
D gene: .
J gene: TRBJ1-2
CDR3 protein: CASSPGTPANYGYTF
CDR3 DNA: TGTGCCAGCAGTCCTGGGACACCGGCTAACTATGGCTACACCTTC

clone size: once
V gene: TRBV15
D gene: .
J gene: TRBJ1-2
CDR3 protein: CATSRDLDSNYGYTF
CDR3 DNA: TGTGCCACCAGCAGAGATCTGGACAGCAACTATGGCTACACCTTC

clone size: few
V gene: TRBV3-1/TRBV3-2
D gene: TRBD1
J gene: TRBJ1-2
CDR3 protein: CASSHMGQAKGGYTF
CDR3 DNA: TGTGCCAGCAGCCACATGGGACAGGCAAAGGGGGGCTACACCTTC

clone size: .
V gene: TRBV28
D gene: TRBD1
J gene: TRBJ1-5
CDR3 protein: CASSLRRDRLNQPQHF
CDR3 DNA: TGTGCCAGCAGTTTACGCCGGGACAGGCTGAATCAGCCCCAGCATTTT

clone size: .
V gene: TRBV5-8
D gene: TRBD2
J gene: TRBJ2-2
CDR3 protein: CASSLERASGDPAGELFF
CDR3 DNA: TGTGCCAGCAGCTTGGAACGGGCTAGCGGGGACCCCGCCGGGGAGCTGTTTTTT

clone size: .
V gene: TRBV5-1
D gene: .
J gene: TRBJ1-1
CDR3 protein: CASSPPGGAEAFF
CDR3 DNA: TGCGCCAGCAGCCCCCCAGGAGGGGCTGAAGCTTTCTTT

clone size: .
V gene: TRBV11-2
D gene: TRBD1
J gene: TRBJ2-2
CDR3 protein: CASSPRQGADTGELFF
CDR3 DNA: TGTGCCAGCAGCCCCCGACAGGGGGCGGACACCGGGGAGCTGTTTTTT

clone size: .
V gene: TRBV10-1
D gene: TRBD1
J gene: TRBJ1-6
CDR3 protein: CASRAGTENSPLHF
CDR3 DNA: TGCGCCAGCAGAGCCGGGACAGAGAATTCACCCCTCCACTTT

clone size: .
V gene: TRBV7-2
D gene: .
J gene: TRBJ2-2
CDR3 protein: CASSRRGANTGELFF
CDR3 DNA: TGTGCCAGCAGCCGTCGGGGGGCAAACACCGGGGAGCTGTTTTTT

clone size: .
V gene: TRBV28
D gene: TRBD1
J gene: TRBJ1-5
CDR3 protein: CASRRDRVSNQPQHF
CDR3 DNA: TGTGCCAGCAGGCGGGACAGGGTGAGCAATCAGCCCCAGCATTTT

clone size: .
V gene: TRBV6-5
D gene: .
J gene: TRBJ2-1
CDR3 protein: CASRKDRRGNEQFF
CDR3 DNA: TGTGCCAGCAGGAAGGACAGAAGGGGAAACGAGCAGTTCTTC

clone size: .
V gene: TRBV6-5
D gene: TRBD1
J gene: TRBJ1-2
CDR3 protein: CAIAPAGGNYGYTF
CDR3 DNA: TGTGCCATCGCCCCGGCAGGGGGCAACTATGGCTACACCTTC

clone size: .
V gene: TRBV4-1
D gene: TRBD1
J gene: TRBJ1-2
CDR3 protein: CASSPGQFYGYTF
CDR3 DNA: TGCGCCAGCAGTCCGGGACAGTTCTATGGCTACACCTTC

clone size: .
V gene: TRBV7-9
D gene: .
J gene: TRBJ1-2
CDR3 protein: CASSTNEGALYGYTF
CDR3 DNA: TGTGCCAGCAGCACAAATGAAGGGGCGCTCTATGGCTACACCTTC

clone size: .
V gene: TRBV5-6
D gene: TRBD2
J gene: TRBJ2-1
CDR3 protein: CASSLGLAGGNEQFF
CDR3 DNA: TGTGCCAGCAGCTTGGGGCTAGCGGGGGGGAATGAGCAGTTCTTC

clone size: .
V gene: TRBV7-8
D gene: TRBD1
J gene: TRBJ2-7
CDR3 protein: CASSSNPGQGIYEQYF
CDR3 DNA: TGTGCCAGCAGCAGCAACCCGGGACAGGGAATCTACGAGCAGTACTTC

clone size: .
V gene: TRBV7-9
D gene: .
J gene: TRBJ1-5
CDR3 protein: CASSSGQFNQPQHF
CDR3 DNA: TGTGCCAGCAGCTCCGGACAGTTCAATCAGCCCCAGCATTTT

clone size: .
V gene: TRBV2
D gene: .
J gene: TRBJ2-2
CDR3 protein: CASRTGRKNTGELFF
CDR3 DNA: TGTGCCAGCAGGACAGGGAGGAAAAACACCGGGGAGCTGTTTTTT

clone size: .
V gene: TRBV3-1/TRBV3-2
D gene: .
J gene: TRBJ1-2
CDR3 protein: CASSHEAVESGGYTF
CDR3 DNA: TGTGCCAGCAGCCACGAGGCCGTGGAATCCGGTGGCTACACCTTC

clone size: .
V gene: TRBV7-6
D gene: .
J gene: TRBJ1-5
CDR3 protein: CASSWGGAFNQPQHF
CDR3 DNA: TGTGCCAGCAGCTGGGGCGGGGCGTTCAATCAGCCCCAGCATTTT

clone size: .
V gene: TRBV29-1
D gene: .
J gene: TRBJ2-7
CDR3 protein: CSFPPGTRDSYEQYF
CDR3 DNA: TGCAGCTTTCCCCCCGGGACACGGGACTCCTACGAGCAGTACTTC

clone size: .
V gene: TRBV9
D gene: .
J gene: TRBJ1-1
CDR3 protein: CASSVDGQRNTEAFF
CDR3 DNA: TGTGCCAGCAGCGTAGATGGGCAGAGAAACACTGAAGCTTTCTTT

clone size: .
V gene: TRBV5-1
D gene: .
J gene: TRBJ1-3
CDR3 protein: CASSLAGNTANTIYF
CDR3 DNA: TGCGCCAGCAGCTTAGCAGGGAACACGGCAAACACCATATATTTT

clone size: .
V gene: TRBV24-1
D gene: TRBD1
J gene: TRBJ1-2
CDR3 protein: CATSETGAGTGYGYTF
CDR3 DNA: TGTGCCACCAGTGAAACGGGGGCAGGGACAGGGTATGGCTACACCTTC

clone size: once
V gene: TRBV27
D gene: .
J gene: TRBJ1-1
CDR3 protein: CASSLRGSGYTEAFF
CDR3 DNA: TGTGCCAGCAGTCTCAGAGGGTCCGGGTACACTGAAGCTTTCTTT

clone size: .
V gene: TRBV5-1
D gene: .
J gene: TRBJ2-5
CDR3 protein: CASSPEGQETQYF
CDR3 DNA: TGCGCCAGCAGCCCGGAGGGACAAGAGACCCAGTACTTC

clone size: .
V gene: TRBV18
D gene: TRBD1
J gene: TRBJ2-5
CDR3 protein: CASSPPLRGPQETQYF
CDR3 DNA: TGTGCCAGCTCACCACCGTTAAGGGGGCCTCAAGAGACCCAGTACTTC

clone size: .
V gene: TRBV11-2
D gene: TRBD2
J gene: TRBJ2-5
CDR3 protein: CASSLGLAGGNPQETQYF
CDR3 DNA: TGTGCCAGCAGCTTAGGGCTAGCGGGGGGAAACCCTCAAGAGACCCAGTACTTC

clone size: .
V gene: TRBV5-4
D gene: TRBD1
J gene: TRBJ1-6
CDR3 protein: CASSPGQGNSPLHF
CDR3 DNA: TGTGCCAGCAGCCCGGGACAGGGTAATTCACCCCTCCACTTT

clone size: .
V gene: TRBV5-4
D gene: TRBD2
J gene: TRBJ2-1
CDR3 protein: CASSLGAGENNEQFF
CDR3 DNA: TGTGCCAGCAGCTTGGGAGCGGGGGAAAACAATGAGCAGTTCTTC

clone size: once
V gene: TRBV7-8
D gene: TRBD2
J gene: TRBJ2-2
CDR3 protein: CASSLGTSGAYTGELFF
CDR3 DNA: TGTGCCAGCAGCTTAGGGACTAGCGGGGCGTACACCGGGGAGCTGTTTTTT

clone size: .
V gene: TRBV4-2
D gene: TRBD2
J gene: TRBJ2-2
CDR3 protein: CASSQDVAGGRSTGELFF
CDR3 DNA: TGTGCCAGCAGCCAAGATGTAGCGGGGGGAAGGTCCACCGGGGAGCTGTTTTTT

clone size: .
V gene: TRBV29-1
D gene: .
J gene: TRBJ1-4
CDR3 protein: CSALGGETNEKLFF
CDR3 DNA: TGCAGCGCCCTGGGAGGGGAAACTAATGAAAAACTGTTTTTT

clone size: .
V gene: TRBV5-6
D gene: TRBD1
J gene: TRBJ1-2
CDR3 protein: CASRYDRAVGYTF
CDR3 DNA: TGTGCCAGCAGATACGACAGGGCGGTCGGCTACACCTTC

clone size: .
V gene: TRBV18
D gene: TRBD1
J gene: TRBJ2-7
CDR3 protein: CASSPGDRAHEQYF
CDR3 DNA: TGTGCCAGCTCACCGGGGGACAGGGCCCACGAGCAGTACTTC

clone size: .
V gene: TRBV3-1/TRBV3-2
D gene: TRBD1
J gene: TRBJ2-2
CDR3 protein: CASSQVRGPHTGELFF
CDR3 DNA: TGTGCCAGCAGCCAAGTCAGGGGGCCCCACACCGGGGAGCTGTTTTTT

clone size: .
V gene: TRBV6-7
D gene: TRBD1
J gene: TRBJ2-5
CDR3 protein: CASSYTDRGRQETQYF
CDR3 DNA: TGTGCCAGCAGTTACACGGACAGGGGAAGGCAAGAGACCCAGTACTTC

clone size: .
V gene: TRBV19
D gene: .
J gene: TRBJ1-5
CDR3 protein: CASRMGGQPQHF
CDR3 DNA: TGTGCCAGTAGAATGGGGGGACAGCCCCAGCATTTT

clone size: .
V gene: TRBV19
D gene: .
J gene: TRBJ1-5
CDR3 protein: CASSVGQLNQPQHF
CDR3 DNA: TGTGCCAGTAGTGTAGGACAGCTCAATCAGCCCCAGCATTTT

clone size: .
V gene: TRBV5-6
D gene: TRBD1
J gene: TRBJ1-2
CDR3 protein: CASSSQGHYGYTF
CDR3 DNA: TGTGCCAGCAGCTCACAGGGGCACTATGGCTACACCTTC

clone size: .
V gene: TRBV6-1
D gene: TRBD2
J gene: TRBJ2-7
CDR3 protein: CASSEYWAGAPYEQYF
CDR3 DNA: TGTGCCAGCAGTGAATATTGGGCGGGAGCCCCTTACGAGCAGTACTTC

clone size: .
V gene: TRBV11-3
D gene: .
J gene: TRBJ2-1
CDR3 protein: CASSLDRWGGPYNEQFF
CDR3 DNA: TGTGCCAGCAGCTTAGATCGGTGGGGGGGGCCCTACAATGAGCAGTTCTTC

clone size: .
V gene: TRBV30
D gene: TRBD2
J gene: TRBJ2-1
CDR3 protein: CAWDSGGAYNEQFF
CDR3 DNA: TGTGCCTGGGATAGCGGGGGAGCCTACAATGAGCAGTTCTTC

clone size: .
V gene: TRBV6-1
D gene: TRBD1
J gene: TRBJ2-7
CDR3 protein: CASSESGTGSYEQYF
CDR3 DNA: TGTGCCAGCAGTGAATCAGGGACAGGGTCCTACGAGCAGTACTTC

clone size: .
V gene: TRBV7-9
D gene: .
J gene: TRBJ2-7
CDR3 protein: CASSLGQYSYEQYF
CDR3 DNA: TGTGCCAGCAGCTTAGGACAGTACTCCTACGAGCAGTACTTC

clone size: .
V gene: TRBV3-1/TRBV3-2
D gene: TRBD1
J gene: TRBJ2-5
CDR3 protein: CASSHSGQGAEETQYF
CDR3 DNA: TGTGCCAGCAGCCATTCGGGACAGGGGGCTGAAGAGACCCAGTACTTC